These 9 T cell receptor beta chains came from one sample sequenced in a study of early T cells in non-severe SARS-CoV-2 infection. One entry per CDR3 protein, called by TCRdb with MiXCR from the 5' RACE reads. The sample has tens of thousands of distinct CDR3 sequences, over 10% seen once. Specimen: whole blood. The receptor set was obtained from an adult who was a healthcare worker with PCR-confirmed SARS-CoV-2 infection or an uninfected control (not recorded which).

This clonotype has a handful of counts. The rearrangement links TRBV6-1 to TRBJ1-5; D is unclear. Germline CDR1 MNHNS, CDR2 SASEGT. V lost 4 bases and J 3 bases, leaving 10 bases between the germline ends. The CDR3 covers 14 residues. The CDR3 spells CASSGPRFNQPQHF. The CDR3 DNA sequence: TGTGCCAGCAGTGGACCAAGATTCAATCAGCCCCAGCATTTT.

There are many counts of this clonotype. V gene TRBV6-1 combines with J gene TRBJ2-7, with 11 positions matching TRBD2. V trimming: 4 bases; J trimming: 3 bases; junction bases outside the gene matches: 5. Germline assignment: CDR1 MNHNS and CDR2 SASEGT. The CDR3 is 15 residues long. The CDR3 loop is CASSAGTSGLYEQYF. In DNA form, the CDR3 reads TGTGCCAGCAGTGCCGGGACTAGCGGACTCTACGAGCAGTACTTC.

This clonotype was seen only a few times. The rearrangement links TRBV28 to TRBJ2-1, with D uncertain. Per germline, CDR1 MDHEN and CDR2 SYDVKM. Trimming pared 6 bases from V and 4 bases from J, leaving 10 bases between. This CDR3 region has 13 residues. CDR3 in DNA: TGTGCCAGCAGAGGCAGCGCTTACAATGAGCAGTTCTTC. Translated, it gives CASRGSAYNEQFF.

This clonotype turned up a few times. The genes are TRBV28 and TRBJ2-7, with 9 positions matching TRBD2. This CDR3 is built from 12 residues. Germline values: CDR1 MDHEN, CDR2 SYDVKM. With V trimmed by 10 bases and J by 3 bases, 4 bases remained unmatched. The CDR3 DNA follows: TGTGCCATCCAGCGGGAGGACTACGAGCAGTACTTC. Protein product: CAIQREDYEQYF.

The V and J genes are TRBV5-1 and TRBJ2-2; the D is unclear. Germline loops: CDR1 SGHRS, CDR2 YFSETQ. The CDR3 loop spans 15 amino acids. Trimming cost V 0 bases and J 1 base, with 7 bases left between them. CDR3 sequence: CASSLGRQNTGELFF. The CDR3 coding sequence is TGCGCCAGCAGCTTGGGTAGGCAGAACACCGGGGAGCTGTTTTTT.

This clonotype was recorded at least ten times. As DNA, the CDR3 is TGTGCCACCAGTGACCGTCATGAGGCCAGGGGATTGAATGAGCAGTTCTTC. This sequence encodes CATSDRHEARGLNEQFF. The chain joins TRBV24-1 to TRBJ2-1; TRBD1 might be the D (6 bases). The CDR3 contains 17 residues. Trimming left V 4 bases short and J 7 bases short, with 22 bases between. From germline, CDR1 is KGHDR and CDR2 SFDVKD.

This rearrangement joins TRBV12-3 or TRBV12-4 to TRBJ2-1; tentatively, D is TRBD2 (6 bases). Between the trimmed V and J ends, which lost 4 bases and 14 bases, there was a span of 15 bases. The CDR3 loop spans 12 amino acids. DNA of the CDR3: TGTGCCAGCAGTTCCCGACTAGAATTTAAGTTCTTC. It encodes CASSSRLEFKFF.

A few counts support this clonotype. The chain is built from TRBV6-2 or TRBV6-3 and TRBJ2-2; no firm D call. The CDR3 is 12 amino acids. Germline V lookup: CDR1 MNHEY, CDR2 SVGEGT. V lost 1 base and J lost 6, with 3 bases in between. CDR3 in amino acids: CASSYYPGELFF. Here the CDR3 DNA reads TGTGCCAGCAGTTACTATCCCGGGGAGCTGTTTTTT.

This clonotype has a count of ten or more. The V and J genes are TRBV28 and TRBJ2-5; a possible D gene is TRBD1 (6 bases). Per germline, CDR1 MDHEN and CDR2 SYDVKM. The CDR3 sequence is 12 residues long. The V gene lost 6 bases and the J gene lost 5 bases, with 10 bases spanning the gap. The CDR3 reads CASRSGVETQYF. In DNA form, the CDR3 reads TGTGCCAGCAGATCAGGGGTTGAGACCCAGTACTTC.